A single sample gave rise to the 30 T cell receptor beta chains below, sequenced in a study of metastatic and nonmetastatic thyroid tumors. MiXCR reprocessed the PCR reads for TCRdb. The sample records 53,000 or so clones, roughly 22% being singletons. Every patient was untreated before thyroid surgery. Sequenced: blood. The receptors originated from a female donor with papillary thyroid cancer or a benign thyroid nodule (not recorded which). Some clones in this sample may be carry-over from other donors' samples.

This clone was observed many times. V gene TRBV6-1 combines with J gene TRBJ2-2, with 7 bases lining up with TRBD2. The CDR3 extends over 16 amino acids. Germline V gene lookup returns CDR1 MNHNS and CDR2 SASEGT. Trimming cost V 2 bases and J 3 bases; bases outside gene matches: 6. CDR3 region: CASSELTSDYTGELFF. In nucleotides, the CDR3 is TGTGCCAGCAGTGAATTAACTAGCGACTACACCGGGGAGCTGTTTTTT.

This clone was observed many times. This chain joins TRBV7-2 and TRBJ2-1; D is perhaps TRBD1 (8 bases). CDR3 length: 19 amino acids. Germline V gives CDR1 SGHTA, CDR2 FQGNSA. The V and J ends lost 4 bases and 6 bases respectively, with 28 bases between them. The CDR3: CASSYYARTGPGGLNEQFF. CDR3 nucleotide sequence: TGTGCCAGCAGCTACTACGCGAGGACAGGGCCGGGGGGTCTCAATGAGCAGTTCTTC. Looking up the rest from reference TRBV7-2 and TRBJ2-1 gives the full variable domain: GAGVSQSPSNKVTEKGKDVELRCDPISGHTALYWYRQSLGQGLEFLIYFQGNSAPDKSGLPSDRFSAERTGGSVSTLTIQRTQQEDSAVYLCASSYYARTGPGGLNEQFFGPGTRLTVL.

This clone was counted between two and nine times. A much larger clone is a single base away; this may be a read error. The chain employs TRBV28 and TRBJ2-1; D remains unclear. The germline CDR1 and CDR2 sequences are MDHEN and SYDVKM. Trimming stripped 5 bases from V and 6 bases from J, with 20 bases between. The CDR3 is made up of 16 amino acids. CDR3 amino acids: CASSPTFVGRPNEQFF. DNA for the CDR3: TGTGCCAGCAGTCCGACGTTCGTAGGGCGTCCCAATGAGCAGTTCTTC. The complete variable domain, with remaining parts taken from reference TRBV28 and TRBJ2-1, reads DVKVTQSSRYLVKRTGEKVFLECVQDMDHENMFWYRQDPGLGLRLIYFSYDVKMKEKGDIPEGYSVSREKKERFSLILESASTNQTSMYLCASSPTFVGRPNEQFFGPGTRLTVL.

This clone came up many times. V and J are TRBV12-3 or TRBV12-4 and TRBJ1-1; D may be TRBD1 (5 bases). V gave up 7 bases and J gave up 3 bases, with 15 bases separating them. The CDR3 extends over 14 amino acids. The CDR3 here is CASTPSQVDTEAFF. In nucleotides, the CDR3 is TGTGCCAGCACCCCGTCACAGGTAGACACTGAAGCTTTCTTT.

This clone has just a few counts. This may come from a read error, since a much larger clone is one base off. Other DNA variants within this sample encode the same CDR3. The rearrangement joins TRBV14 to TRBJ2-3, with D perhaps matching TRBD1 (5 bases). The CDR3 has 12 residues. CDR1 is SGHDN, CDR2 FVKESK, per germline. The V gene lost 6 bases and the J gene lost 13 bases, with 17 bases spanning the gap. CDR3 sequence (DNA): TGTGCCAGCAGACAAACAGGCGAGGAGAAGTATTTT. Encoded protein: CASRQTGEEKYF.

This clone was counted at least ten times. The chain uses TRBV27 and TRBJ1-1; no firm D call. V dropped 6 bases and J dropped 0 bases, with 8 bases sitting between them. CDR3 length equals 13 residues. The germline V gene encodes CDR1 MNHEY and CDR2 SMNVEV (reference sequence). CDR3 sequence reads: CASRTDLNTEAFF. The CDR3 DNA reads TGTGCCAGCAGGACCGATTTGAACACTGAAGCTTTCTTT.

This clone was seen ten or more times. This chain uses TRBV20-1 with TRBJ1-1, with no clear D. Deletions cut 3 bases from V and 7 bases from J, with 6 bases between. The CDR3 length is 10 residues. Germline CDR1 and CDR2: DFQATT and SNEGSKA (reference sequence). This CDR3 reads CSASHIEAFF. In DNA form, the CDR3 reads TGCAGTGCTAGCCATATTGAAGCTTTCTTT.

A remark on this clone: A read error may explain this, as a much larger clone is one base away. Other DNA sequences in the same sample also yield this CDR3. J is TRBJ2-3 and V is TRBV20-1; maybe TRBD1 (6 bases). V dropped 2 bases and J dropped 6 bases, with 15 bases sitting between them. The CDR3 extends over 14 amino acids. The germline gives CDR1 DFQATT, CDR2 SNEGSKA (reference sequence). In nucleotides, the CDR3 is TGCAGTGCTAGAATGGGGGCTGGAACGGATACGCAGTATTTT. As protein: CSARMGAGTDTQYF.

This clone has ten or more counts. This sequence joins TRBV11-2 and TRBJ1-1; no reliable D call. The germline V and J ends were trimmed by 3 bases and 3 bases, with 5 bases remaining between them. This CDR3 spans 12 amino acids. CDR1 is SGHAT, CDR2 FQNNGV, per germline. CDR3: CASSFRDTEAFF. CDR3 coding DNA: TGTGCCAGCAGCTTTCGGGACACTGAAGCTTTCTTT. The full variable domain, rest sourced from reference TRBV11-2 and TRBJ1-1, is EAGVAQSPRYKIIEKRQSVAFWCNPISGHATLYWYQQILGQGPKLLIQFQNNGVVDDSQLPKDRFSAERLKGVDSTLKIQPAKLEDSAVYLCASSFRDTEAFFGQGTRLTVV.

This clone has a count of ten or more. The chain carries TRBV12-3 or TRBV12-4 and TRBJ2-1; D uncertain. The CDR3 sequence is 13 residues long. V gave up 1 base and J gave up 3 bases, with 4 bases separating them. In DNA, the CDR3 is TGTGCCAGCAGTTTAGGGAACTACAATGAGCAGTTCTTC. Translation gives CASSLGNYNEQFF.

The chain uses TRBV5-4 and TRBJ1-1; a weak D match, TRBD1 (6 bases). Trimming removed 5 bases from V and 2 bases from J, with 13 bases in between. Germline lookup yields CDR1 SGHNT and CDR2 YYREEE (reference sequence). CDR3 length: 14 residues. The DNA of the CDR3 is TGTGCCAGCAGGGAGGGGGGTAGAAACACTGAAGCTTTCTTT. Encoded protein: CASREGGRNTEAFF.

This clone was recorded many times. The V and J genes are TRBV4-1 and TRBJ2-7, with a weak D call TRBD1 (6 bases). The V gene's germline CDR1 is MGHRA and CDR2 YSYEKL. The CDR3 contains 16 residues. The V end was cut by 3 bases, the J end by 0 bases, with 15 bases between. In DNA, the CDR3 is TGCGCCAGCAGCCAGGCCCCGGGACAATACTCCTACGAGCAGTACTTC. The encoded protein is CASSQAPGQYSYEQYF.

This clone was recorded at least ten times. The rearrangement links TRBV5-1 to TRBJ2-2; 7 positions agree with TRBD1. Germline V gene lookup returns CDR1 SGHRS and CDR2 YFSETQ. V trimming: 3 bases; J trimming: 5 bases; junction bases outside the gene matches: 7. CDR3 length: 15 amino acids. This chain's CDR3 is CASSSTGIYTGELFF. The CDR3 DNA reads TGCGCCAGCAGCTCGACAGGGATTTATACCGGGGAGCTGTTTTTT.

This clone has ten or more counts. The chain is built from TRBV19 and TRBJ2-1; D may be TRBD1 (6 bases). Germline V gene data show CDR1 as LNHDA and CDR2 as SQIVND (reference sequence). Trimming pared 5 bases from V and 10 bases from J, leaving 18 bases between. The CDR3 covers 14 residues. The CDR3 spells CASSVGQSKGEQFF. The DNA for the CDR3 is TGTGCCAGTAGTGTCGGACAGTCGAAGGGGGAGCAGTTCTTC. Complete variable domain (other parts from reference TRBV19 and TRBJ2-1): DGGITQSPKYLFRKEGQNVTLSCEQNLNHDAMYWYRQDPGQGLRLIYYSQIVNDFQKGDIAEGYSVSREKKESFPLTVTSAQKNPTAFYLCASSVGQSKGEQFFGPGTRLTVL.

This clone showed up many times. The rearrangement joins TRBV19 to TRBJ1-1; D is possibly TRBD1 (5 bases). CDR1 is LNHDA, CDR2 SQIVND, per germline (reference sequence). The CDR3 loop spans 14 amino acids. Trimming pared 5 bases from V and 2 bases from J, leaving 12 bases between. For the CDR3, the DNA is TGTGCCAGTAGTCGCAGGGAAGTAAACACTGAAGCTTTCTTT. This codes for CASSRREVNTEAFF.

At least ten counts were recorded for this clone. V gene TRBV15 combines with J gene TRBJ2-3, with 14 positions matching TRBD2. The junction had 9 bases not matched to a gene; V was cut back by 1 base and J by 6 bases. Germline loops: CDR1 LNHNV, CDR2 YYDKDF (reference sequence). This CDR3 is 18 amino acids long. CDR3 amino acids: CATSRVAGLAGVSDTQYF. In DNA form, the CDR3 reads TGTGCCACCAGCAGAGTCGCGGGACTAGCGGGAGTTTCCGATACGCAGTATTTT.

This sequence joins TRBV20-1 and TRBJ1-6; no definite D call. The germline V gene encodes CDR1 DFQATT and CDR2 SNEGSKA (reference sequence). The CDR3 consists of 18 residues. V lost 1 base and J 0 bases, leaving 16 bases between the germline ends. CDR3: CSARGAVTKNSYNSPLHF. The CDR3 DNA follows: TGCAGTGCTAGAGGGGCGGTGACTAAAAACTCCTATAATTCACCCCTCCACTTT.

The chain recombines TRBV10-2 with TRBJ2-7; TRBD1 matches 7 bases. Trimming removed 6 bases from V and 2 bases from J; junction bases left unmatched: 4. This CDR3 spans 13 amino acids. The V gene's germline CDR1 is WSHSY and CDR2 SAAADI. The CDR3 loop is CASSNRGAYEQYF. The CDR3 nucleotides are TGCGCCAGCAGCAACAGGGGCGCCTACGAGCAGTACTTC.

This clone was seen at least ten times. The rearrangement joins TRBV20-1 to TRBJ1-6, with D perhaps TRBD1 (6 bases). This CDR3 has 14 amino acids. Germline V CDR1 and CDR2: DFQATT, SNEGSKA (reference sequence). V was cut by 2 bases and J by 6 bases, with 11 bases left in between. Here the CDR3 reads CSARRDTSNSPLHF. The CDR3 bases are TGCAGTGCTAGACGGGACACATCTAATTCACCCCTCCACTTT.

About this clone itself: Because it lacks the conserved phenylalanine or tryptophan at the end, this CDR3 is likely a read error. The limits of the CDR3 on the DNA are not certain, so only TCRdb's listed CDR3 is given. The rearrangement uses TRBV24-1 and TRBJ1-5. Germline loops: CDR1 KGHDR, CDR2 SFDVKD. The CDR3 contains 12 residues when both ends are counted. The CDR3 region is CATSEGNQPQPV.

For the CDR3, the DNA is TGTGCCAGCATCCAACGGACAGTGGGCAACAATGAGCAGTTCTTC. This codes for CASIQRTVGNNEQFF. This chain joins TRBV11-2 and TRBJ2-1; a possible D gene is TRBD1 (6 bases). This CDR3 is built from 15 residues. Trimming took off 7 bases at V and 5 bases at J, with 18 bases between the two ends. Germline assignment: CDR1 SGHAT and CDR2 FQNNGV. Filled out from reference TRBV11-2 and TRBJ2-1, the complete variable domain reads EAGVAQSPRYKIIEKRQSVAFWCNPISGHATLYWYQQILGQGPKLLIQFQNNGVVDDSQLPKDRFSAERLKGVDSTLKIQPAKLEDSAVYLCASIQRTVGNNEQFFGPGTRLTVL.

About this clone itself: This could be a read error, since a much larger clone is one nucleotide away. The V gene is TRBV7-9, the J gene TRBJ1-2, with D tentatively TRBD1 (5 bases). The CDR3 loop spans 13 amino acids. Germline CDR1 and CDR2: SEHNR and FQNEAQ (reference sequence). For the CDR3, the DNA is TGTGCCATAACTGAGGGGAATAACTATTGCTACACCTTC. Protein product: CAITEGNNYCYTF.

The chain joins TRBV3-1 to TRBJ2-1, with D hard to call. CDR3 length: 15 amino acids. The ends were cut back, 3 bases at V and 8 bases at J, with 17 bases in the middle. Germline loops: CDR1 LGHDT, CDR2 YNNKEL (reference sequence). The CDR3 sequence is CASSQNERAIYEQFF. DNA for the CDR3: TGTGCCAGCAGCCAGAATGAGCGAGCGATATATGAGCAGTTCTTC.

This clone was seen ten or more times. The rearrangement links TRBV9 to TRBJ1-2; the D is unclear. CDR3 length: 15 residues. V lost 0 bases and J 1 base, leaving 10 bases between the germline ends. Germline-derived CDR1 and CDR2 are SGDLS and YYNGEE. The CDR3 DNA is TGTGCCAGCAGCGTAGGGGCAGGAGGTAACTATGGCTACACCTTC. As protein: CASSVGAGGNYGYTF.

This clone was recorded at least ten times. Written as DNA, the CDR3 is TGTGCCAGCAGCCTAGGGGGGAGGGTAAACTATGGCTACACCTTC. This gives the protein CASSLGGRVNYGYTF. The chain has TRBV28 and TRBJ1-2; D may be TRBD1 (6 bases). Trimming took 6 bases from V and 2 from J, leaving 16 bases between them. Germline loops: CDR1 MDHEN, CDR2 SYDVKM. The CDR3 extends over 15 amino acids.

This clone appeared a few times. DNA of the CDR3: TGTGCCAGCAGCTTGGCACGATCTTATCCTCGGCCAGATACGCAGTATTTT. It codes for CASSLARSYPRPDTQYF. The chain carries TRBV5-6 and TRBJ2-3; no clear D. The CDR3 is made up of 17 amino acids. The V gene's germline CDR1 is SGHDT and CDR2 YYEEEE. The V and J ends lost 0 bases and 4 bases respectively, with 18 bases between them.

This clone was found many times. The chain recombines TRBV10-1 with TRBJ1-5; 9 nucleotides align to TRBD1. CDR3 length: 15 amino acids. Germline V CDR1 and CDR2: WNHNN, SYGVQD (reference sequence). The ends lost 6 bases at V and 1 base at J; junction bases unmatched: 4. Here the CDR3 reads CASSRDRVSNQPQHF. CDR3 in DNA: TGCGCCAGCAGCCGGGACAGGGTAAGCAATCAGCCCCAGCATTTT.

The sample holds many counts of this clone. The rearrangement uses TRBV30 and TRBJ2-5; tentatively, D is TRBD2 (6 bases). Germline CDR1 is GTSNPN and CDR2 is SVGIG (reference sequence). V was pared by 1 base and J by 5 bases, with 11 bases between. This CDR3 has 13 amino acids. CDR3 residues: CAWSGGERETQYF. The CDR3 nucleotides are TGTGCCTGGAGTGGCGGGGAGAGGGAGACCCAGTACTTC.

This clone occurred a few times. This chain joins TRBV9 and TRBJ2-7, with TRBD1 matching over 9 bases. From germline, CDR1 is SGDLS and CDR2 YYNGEE. CDR3 length: 15 amino acids. V gave up 3 bases and J gave up 3 bases; unmatched junction bases: 7. This CDR3 is CASSEGTGPYYEQYF. The CDR3 DNA follows: TGTGCCAGCAGCGAAGGGACAGGGCCTTACTACGAGCAGTACTTC.

The table lists this clone with many counts. The CDR3 sequence: CASSQERGFEQYF. The DNA for the CDR3 is TGTGCCAGCAGCCAAGAAAGAGGGTTCGAGCAGTACTTC. J is TRBJ2-7 and V is TRBV4-2; D possibly corresponds to TRBD2 (5 bases). V shed 0 bases and J shed 6 bases, with 9 bases lying between them. Germline lookup yields CDR1 LGHNA and CDR2 YNFKEQ. This CDR3 comprises 13 residues.